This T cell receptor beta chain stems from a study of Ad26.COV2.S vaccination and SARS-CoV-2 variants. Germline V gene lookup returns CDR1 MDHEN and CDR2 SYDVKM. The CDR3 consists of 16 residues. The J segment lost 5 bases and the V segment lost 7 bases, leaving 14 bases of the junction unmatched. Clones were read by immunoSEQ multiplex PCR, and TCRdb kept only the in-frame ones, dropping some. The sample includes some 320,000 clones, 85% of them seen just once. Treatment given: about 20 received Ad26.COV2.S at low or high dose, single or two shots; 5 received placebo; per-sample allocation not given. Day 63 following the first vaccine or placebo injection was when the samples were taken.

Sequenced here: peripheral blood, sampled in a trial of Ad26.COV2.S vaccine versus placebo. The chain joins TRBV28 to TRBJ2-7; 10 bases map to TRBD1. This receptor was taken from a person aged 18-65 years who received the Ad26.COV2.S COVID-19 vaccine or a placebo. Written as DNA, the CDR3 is TGTGCCAGCACCATTCCGGGACAGGGGAGGATGAACGAGCAGTACTTC. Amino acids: CASTIPGQGRMNEQYF. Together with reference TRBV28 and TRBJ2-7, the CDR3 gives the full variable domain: DVKVTQSSRYLVKRTGEKVFLECVQDMDHENMFWYRQDPGLGLRLIYFSYDVKMKEKGDIPEGYSVSREKKERFSLILESASTNQTSMYLCASTIPGQGRMNEQYFGPGTRLTVT.